A selection of T cell receptor beta chains follows, all from one sample in a study of vaccination and CD4 T cells after COVID-19. Antigen specificity for these receptors is unknown. TCRdb re-called the PCR reads with MiXCR, one entry per CDR3 protein. Of 12,000 or so distinct CDR3 sequences in the sample, roughly 80% were seen once. Material: CD4+ T cells from blood, cultured in vitro. The receptors come from a human donor who had recovered from COVID-19. Each CDR3 is given with its conserved first and last residue. D genes are given only for firm matches. The listing skips clone size in some rows; elsewhere it reads once, few, many or a size class.

TRBV6-1	TRBJ1-2	few	-	TGTGCCAGCAGTGAAGCAAGTACGGGACTGGAGGGCGACTATGGCTACACCTTC	CASSEASTGLEGDYGYTF
TRBV11-3	TRBJ2-1	-	TRBD1	TGTGCCAGCAGTCCCGGGACAGGGACACTCAATGAGCAGTTCTTC	CASSPGTGTLNEQFF
TRBV6-1	TRBJ2-3	-	TRBD1	TGTGCCAGCAGACTTGGCAGGGGGTCTAGCACAGATACGCAGTATTTT	CASRLGRGSSTDTQYF
TRBV9	TRBJ2-5	-	TRBD1	TGTGCCAGCAGCGTAGCTTACCGGACAGGGTTTCCCGAGACCCAGTACTTC	CASSVAYRTGFPETQYF
TRBV7-2	TRBJ2-3	-	-	TGTGCCAGCAGCCCAGGGACCCCCACAGATACGCAGTATTTT	CASSPGTPTDTQYF
TRBV7-7	TRBJ2-1	-	TRBD2	TGTGCTAGCAGCCACGCGGGGGGTGAGCAGTTCTTC	CASSHAGGEQFF
TRBV7-3	TRBJ2-1	once	TRBD2	TGTGCCAGCAGCACCTCGACTAGCGGGAGACCGAATGAGCAGTTCTTC	CASSTSTSGRPNEQFF
TRBV2	TRBJ2-2	-	-	TGTGCCAGCAGTGAGGGGTACACCGGGGAGCTGTTTTTT	CASSEGYTGELFF
TRBV14	TRBJ1-1	-	-	TGTGCCAGCAGCCCCCTAGGTTGGGACGGTGACACTGAAGCTTTCTTT	CASSPLGWDGDTEAFF
TRBV19	TRBJ1-2	-	-	TGTGCCAGTAATTGGGGGGGAACCGGCTATGGCTACACCTTC	CASNWGGTGYGYTF
TRBV27	TRBJ1-1	-	-	TGTGCCAGCAGTTTATTTGGGTACAGGCTGCACACTGAAGCTTTCTTT	CASSLFGYRLHTEAFF
TRBV20-1	TRBJ1-5	-	TRBD1	TGCAGTGCTAGTCGCGACAGGGGGAATCAGCCCCAGCATTTT	CSASRDRGNQPQHF
TRBV6-1	TRBJ1-1	once	-	TGTGCCAGCAGGGGGGGCTGGGCCAGGGCGGGTATGAACACTGAAGCTTTCTTT	CASRGGWARAGMNTEAFF
TRBV11-1	TRBJ1-1	few	-	TGTGCCAGCAGCTTCAGGATGGGTGAAGCTTTCTTT	CASSFRMGEAFF
TRBV2	TRBJ1-1	-	TRBD1	TGTGCCAGCAGTCGACAGGGGGCGAGGACTGAAGCTTTCTTT	CASSRQGARTEAFF
TRBV20-1	TRBJ1-1	few	-	TGCAGTGCTTCGAGGGACACTGAAGCTTTCTTT	CSASRDTEAFF
TRBV29-1	TRBJ1-2	once	-	TGCAGCGTTCCGCGGGGGGGCACCAACTATGGCTACACCTTC	CSVPRGGTNYGYTF
TRBV27	TRBJ1-1	few	-	TGTGCCAGCAGGGTGATGGCAGGGCCCTCAGAAGCTTTCTTT	CASRVMAGPSEAFF
TRBV28	TRBJ1-4	-	TRBD1	TGTGCCAGCAGGACAGGGGCGACATCTAATGAAAAACTGTTTTTT	CASRTGATSNEKLFF
TRBV15	TRBJ1-1	-	-	TGTGCCACCAGCCCGACGAGGGGGAGTAACACTGAAGCTTTCTTT	CATSPTRGSNTEAFF
TRBV18	TRBJ1-2	few	-	TGTGCCAGCTCACCTCGACAGGATGCCGGCTACACCTTC	CASSPRQDAGYTF
TRBV7-2	TRBJ2-3	once	-	TGTGCCAGCAGCTTAGCGGGGGCGTCCACAGATACGCAGTATTTT	CASSLAGASTDTQYF
TRBV7-2	TRBJ2-4	-	-	TGTGCCAGCAGCTTAAGGAGGGGAGACATTCAGTACTTC	CASSLRRGDIQYF
TRBV15	TRBJ1-1	-	-	TGTGCCACCAGCAGAGATTTGGGGGGCCGCGCTTTCTTT	CATSRDLGGRAFF
TRBV6-2/TRBV6-3	TRBJ1-5	few	-	TGTGCCAGCAGGTCAGGTTCTGGGGGCAATCAGCCCCAGCATTTT	CASRSGSGGNQPQHF